The clone carrying this TCR beta chain was seen only a few times. Its antigen is still unknown. This sample was taken from a study of CD8 T cells in ankylosing spondylitis. Points from the study as a whole: Reactive arthritis synovial fluid and blood previously showed some of these motif variants. Among TCR beta sequences, a motif of roughly 8 highly homologous variants appeared characteristic of ankylosing spondylitis blood. Reportedly, significant enrichment of disease-linked clones occurred in matched ankylosing spondylitis synovial fluid.

Via MiXCR, TCRdb re-called the 5' RACE reads, giving one row per CDR3 protein. Of 450,000 to 550,000 distinct CDR3 sequences in the sample, about 5.2% were seen once. CDR3 size: 16 residues. Germline loops: CDR1 SGHRS, CDR2 YFSETQ. V was clipped by 0 bases and J by 5 bases, with 17 bases between them. The sample comprised blood, either unsorted or a sorted T cell fraction (not recorded which). The rearrangement links TRBV5-1 to TRBJ2-5, with D perhaps given as TRBD1 or TRBD2 (5 bases each). This clonotype was sampled from a male donor with ankylosing spondylitis. The CDR3 DNA follows: TGCGCCAGCAGCTTGGCCATTGGGGGAGTAGGGGAGACCCAGTACTTC. This translates into CASSLAIGGVGETQYF.